These 9 T cell receptor beta chains share one sample of origin, sequenced in a study of PD-L1 blockade in urothelial cancer. Sequencing used immunoSEQ multiplex PCR; TCRdb keeps in-frame clones, though not all of them. This sample carries about 43,000 clones, 88% of them seen once, and the ten largest clones take around 14%. The material sequenced was PBMCs, taken around atezolizumab (anti-PD-L1) treatment. Source of these receptors: a woman aged 55-75 years with urothelial cancer.

In this sample, this clone turned up a few times. The rearrangement links TRBV28 to TRBJ2-3; perhaps TRBD2 as D (6 bases). Trimming stripped 2 bases from V and 5 bases from J, with 14 bases between. The CDR3 length is 15 residues. Germline-derived CDR1 and CDR2 are MDHEN and SYDVKM. Here the CDR3 DNA reads TGTGCCAGCAGTTTACTCCGGCAGGGAGGAGATACGCAGTATTTT. Translated, it gives CASSLLRQGGDTQYF.

This rearrangement joins TRBV5-1 to TRBJ1-6; TRBD1 agrees at 10 bases. In germline, CDR1 is SGHRS, CDR2 YFSETQ. The V gene end was trimmed by 4 bases and the J gene end by 10 bases; junction bases not matched to a gene: 8. The CDR3 runs 15 residues. The DNA of the CDR3 is TGCGCCAGCAGCCCGACAGGGGGCGCGAAGTCACCCCTCCACTTT. As protein: CASSPTGGAKSPLHF.

This CDR3 reads CASSPTGAGNTGELFF. The CDR3 nucleotides are TGCGCCAGCAGCCCGACAGGGGCCGGGAACACCGGGGAGCTGTTTTTT. This sequence joins TRBV5-1 and TRBJ2-2, with 8 nucleotides matching TRBD1. The length of the CDR3 is 16 residues. Trimming at V came to 4 bases and at J to 1 base, leaving 6 bases not matched to a gene. From germline, CDR1 is SGHRS and CDR2 YFSETQ. Full variable domain (outside the CDR3, taken from reference TRBV5-1 and TRBJ2-2): KAGVTQTPRYLIKTRGQQVTLSCSPISGHRSVSWYQQTPGQGLQFLFEYFSETQRNKGNFPGRFSGRQFSNSRSEMNVSTLELGDSALYLCASSPTGAGNTGELFFGEGSRLTVL.

The chain has TRBV7-9 and TRBJ1-5; the D gene is possibly TRBD1 (6 bases). This CDR3 contains 15 residues. V was cut by 1 base and J by 5 bases, with 12 bases left in between. Germline assignment: CDR1 SEHNR and CDR2 FQNEAQ (reference sequence). This chain's CDR3 is CASSLERSGDQPQHF. In DNA, the CDR3 is TGTGCCAGCAGCTTAGAGAGGTCAGGGGATCAGCCCCAGCATTTT.

CDR3 nucleotides: TGCGCCAGCAGTGATCCTAGCGGGGGGCCTAAGACCCAGTACTTC. Its protein is CASSDPSGGPKTQYF. This chain connects TRBV10-2 to TRBJ2-5, with 11 bases that match TRBD2. With 3 bases clipped from V and 6 bases from J, the junction kept 6 bases outside the gene matches. Germline V gene data show CDR1 as WSHSY and CDR2 as SAAADI. The CDR3 has 15 amino acids.

The chain joins TRBV7-9 to TRBJ2-3; 11 nucleotides agree with TRBD2. Germline CDR1 and CDR2: SEHNR and FQNEAQ (reference sequence). Unmatched junction bases numbered 5, after V lost 0 bases and J lost 6 bases. This CDR3 contains 16 residues. The chain's CDR3 is CASSLALAGGGDTQYF. Here the CDR3 DNA reads TGTGCCAGCAGCTTAGCGTTAGCGGGGGGGGGTGATACGCAGTATTTT.

This sequence joins TRBV27 and TRBJ1-5; a possible D gene is TRBD1 (6 bases). The CDR3 is 14 amino acids. The germline V and J ends were trimmed by 8 bases and 5 bases, with 16 bases remaining between them. From germline, CDR1 is MNHEY and CDR2 SMNVEV (reference sequence). Written as DNA, the CDR3 is TGTGCCAGCGGATTGGCAGGGGTGCATCAGCCCCAGCATTTT. Its protein is CASGLAGVHQPQHF.

The chain carries TRBV2 and TRBJ1-6; 9 bases map to TRBD1. Germline lookup yields CDR1 SNHLY and CDR2 FYNNEI. This CDR3 comprises 15 residues. The V gene end was trimmed by 0 bases and the J gene end by 7 bases; junction bases not matched to a gene: 1. The CDR3, as DNA: TGTGCCAGCAGTGAAGCGGGGACAGGGAATTCACCCCTCCACTTT. This gives the protein CASSEAGTGNSPLHF.

The chain is built from TRBV11-2 and TRBJ2-7, with 7 bases identical to TRBD1. J lost 3 bases, V lost 5 bases, and 7 bases had no gene match. Germline V gene lookup returns CDR1 SGHAT and CDR2 FQNNGV. This CDR3 spans 14 amino acids. CDR3 region: CASSMGQNLYEQYF. CDR3 coding DNA: TGTGCCAGCAGCATGGGACAGAATCTCTACGAGCAGTACTTC. Complete variable domain (other parts from reference TRBV11-2 and TRBJ2-7): EAGVAQSPRYKIIEKRQSVAFWCNPISGHATLYWYQQILGQGPKLLIQFQNNGVVDDSQLPKDRFSAERLKGVDSTLKIQPAKLEDSAVYLCASSMGQNLYEQYFGPGTRLTVT.